A selection of T cell receptor beta chains follows, all from one sample in a study of blood T cell repertoires in COVID-19. Data came from immunoSEQ multiplex PCR; TCRdb stores just in-frame clones and leaves some out. The sample holds around 450,000 clones, about nine tenths seen once. Sequencing was done on a sample of PBMCs or T cells enriched from blood (not recorded which). The source is a woman aged 18-30 years who had recovered from COVID-19. Both conserved end residues are part of each CDR3. The order of the fields is V gene, J gene, clone size, D gene, CDR3 protein, CDR3 DNA. A D gene is named only where the DNA matches it firmly. For some rows the clone size is stated as once, few or many, or as a class when expanded; others skip it.

V gene: TRBV6-1; J gene: TRBJ1-6; clone size: few; D gene: TRBD1; CDR3 protein: CASSEPRQGFNSPLHF; CDR3 DNA: TGTGCCAGCAGTGAACCCCGACAGGGCTTTAATTCACCCCTCCACTTT
V gene: TRBV30; J gene: TRBJ1-2; clone size: -; D gene: TRBD1; CDR3 protein: CAWSWDRPNYGYTF; CDR3 DNA: TGTGCCTGGAGTTGGGACAGGCCTAACTATGGCTACACCTTC
V gene: TRBV7-9; J gene: TRBJ2-3; clone size: -; D gene: TRBD2; CDR3 protein: CASSFRPFGSGGSDTQYF; CDR3 DNA: TGTGCCAGCAGCTTCCGCCCGTTCGGGAGCGGGGGGTCGGATACGCAGTATTTT
V gene: TRBV3-1/TRBV3-2; J gene: TRBJ1-4; clone size: -; D gene: -; CDR3 protein: CASTWGGLGNEKLFF; CDR3 DNA: TGTGCCAGCACCTGGGGGGGATTAGGGAATGAAAAACTGTTTTTT
V gene: TRBV12-3/TRBV12-4; J gene: TRBJ2-2; clone size: -; D gene: TRBD1; CDR3 protein: CASRSTGHGELFF; CDR3 DNA: TGTGCCAGCAGGTCGACAGGGCACGGGGAGCTGTTTTTT
V gene: TRBV18; J gene: TRBJ1-5; clone size: -; D gene: -; CDR3 protein: CASSPPGDGQPQHF; CDR3 DNA: TGTGCCAGCTCACCACCAGGGGATGGCCAGCCCCAGCATTTT
V gene: TRBV20-1; J gene: TRBJ2-5; clone size: -; D gene: -; CDR3 protein: CSARLEETQYF; CDR3 DNA: TGCAGTGCTAGACTAGAAGAGACCCAGTACTTC
V gene: TRBV6-5; J gene: TRBJ2-5; clone size: few; D gene: TRBD2; CDR3 protein: CASTLGTSGDQTQYF; CDR3 DNA: TGTGCCAGCACCTTAGGGACTAGCGGGGATCAGACCCAGTACTTC
V gene: TRBV30; J gene: TRBJ1-2; clone size: -; D gene: -; CDR3 protein: CAWSYRRGYTF; CDR3 DNA: TGTGCCTGGAGTTATCGGAGAGGCTACACCTTC
V gene: TRBV28; J gene: TRBJ1-6; clone size: -; D gene: -; CDR3 protein: CASSSGGGIDNSPLHF; CDR3 DNA: TGTGCCAGCAGTTCGGGGGGAGGGATAGACAATTCACCCCTCCACTTT
V gene: TRBV11-3; J gene: TRBJ1-6; clone size: -; D gene: -; CDR3 protein: CASSLESNSPLHF; CDR3 DNA: TGTGCCAGCAGCTTAGAGAGTAATTCACCCCTCCACTTT
V gene: TRBV2; J gene: TRBJ2-5; clone size: -; D gene: -; CDR3 protein: CASSGGGNQETQYF; CDR3 DNA: TGTGCCAGCAGTGGAGGGGGAAATCAGGAGACCCAGTACTTC
V gene: TRBV30; J gene: TRBJ1-2; clone size: many; D gene: TRBD1; CDR3 protein: CAWSDGTGFAGYTF; CDR3 DNA: TGTGCCTGGAGTGACGGGACAGGGTTTGCTGGCTACACCTTC
V gene: TRBV5-1; J gene: TRBJ2-5; clone size: -; D gene: TRBD2; CDR3 protein: CASSTAHGLAQAETQYF; CDR3 DNA: TGCGCCAGCAGCACCGCTCACGGACTAGCCCAAGCGGAGACCCAGTACTTC
V gene: TRBV7-9; J gene: TRBJ1-5; clone size: -; D gene: -; CDR3 protein: CASSPSGYQPQHF; CDR3 DNA: TGTGCCAGCAGCCCATCAGGGTATCAGCCCCAGCATTTT
V gene: TRBV6-5; J gene: TRBJ2-2; clone size: -; D gene: -; CDR3 protein: CAVRKYGVNTGELFF; CDR3 DNA: TGTGCCGTAAGAAAGTACGGAGTAAACACCGGGGAGCTGTTTTTT
V gene: TRBV6-5; J gene: TRBJ1-1; clone size: few; D gene: -; CDR3 protein: CASTGQGHTEAFF; CDR3 DNA: TGTGCCAGCACGGGTCAGGGGCACACTGAAGCTTTCTTT
V gene: TRBV28; J gene: TRBJ1-3; clone size: -; D gene: -; CDR3 protein: CASLTSGNTIYF; CDR3 DNA: TGTGCCAGTCTAACGTCTGGAAACACCATATATTTT
V gene: TRBV19; J gene: TRBJ2-1; clone size: -; D gene: -; CDR3 protein: CASSIGAGSQEQFF; CDR3 DNA: TGTGCCAGTAGTATAGGAGCCGGGTCCCAAGAGCAGTTCTTC
V gene: TRBV2; J gene: TRBJ2-5; clone size: -; D gene: -; CDR3 protein: CASSRPPGTQYF; CDR3 DNA: TGTGCCAGCAGTCGGCCCCCGGGGACCCAGTACTTC
V gene: TRBV7-6; J gene: TRBJ2-7; clone size: -; D gene: TRBD1; CDR3 protein: CASSPTISTTGNYEQYF; CDR3 DNA: TGTGCCAGCAGCCCCACAATTTCCACGACAGGGAACTACGAGCAGTACTTC
V gene: TRBV30; J gene: TRBJ2-3; clone size: -; D gene: -; CDR3 protein: CAWSVTSSYTQYF; CDR3 DNA: TGTGCCTGGAGTGTAACTAGCTCCTATACGCAGTATTTT
V gene: TRBV2; J gene: TRBJ2-1; clone size: -; D gene: -; CDR3 protein: CASRYLAEQFF; CDR3 DNA: TGTGCCAGCAGGTATCTAGCGGAGCAGTTCTTC
V gene: TRBV28; J gene: TRBJ2-7; clone size: -; D gene: -; CDR3 protein: CASSFSHREQYF; CDR3 DNA: TGTGCCAGCAGTTTTAGCCATCGGGAGCAGTACTTC
V gene: TRBV5-4; J gene: TRBJ1-2; clone size: few; D gene: TRBD1; CDR3 protein: CASTRDRGEGYTF; CDR3 DNA: TGTGCCAGCACCAGGGACAGGGGGGAGGGCTACACCTTC
V gene: TRBV5-1; J gene: TRBJ2-5; clone size: -; D gene: -; CDR3 protein: CASSLWEEETQYF; CDR3 DNA: TGCGCCAGCAGCTTGTGGGAGGAAGAGACCCAGTACTTC
V gene: TRBV19; J gene: TRBJ2-2; clone size: -; D gene: -; CDR3 protein: CASRIINTGELFF; CDR3 DNA: TGTGCCAGTAGAATCATTAACACCGGGGAGCTGTTTTTT
V gene: TRBV2; J gene: TRBJ1-3; clone size: -; D gene: -; CDR3 protein: CASSVGLVGNTIYF; CDR3 DNA: TGTGCCAGCAGTGTGGGTCTAGTCGGAAACACCATATATTTT
V gene: TRBV7-9; J gene: TRBJ2-1; clone size: -; D gene: TRBD2; CDR3 protein: CASPNDPAGGLGYEQFF; CDR3 DNA: TGTGCCAGCCCAAATGACCCAGCGGGGGGCCTGGGGTATGAGCAGTTCTTC
V gene: TRBV5-1; J gene: TRBJ2-5; clone size: -; D gene: TRBD2; CDR3 protein: CASSPGTSGGAGETQYF; CDR3 DNA: TGCGCCAGCAGCCCCGGGACTAGCGGGGGGGCCGGTGAGACCCAGTACTTC
V gene: TRBV7-2; J gene: TRBJ2-7; clone size: -; D gene: -; CDR3 protein: CASSSDGNEQYF; CDR3 DNA: TGTGCCAGCAGTTCGGACGGGAACGAGCAGTACTTC
V gene: TRBV19; J gene: TRBJ2-1; clone size: -; D gene: TRBD2; CDR3 protein: CASSPTTGTSAAEQFF; CDR3 DNA: TGTGCCAGTAGTCCAACGACCGGGACTAGCGCGGCTGAGCAGTTCTTC
V gene: TRBV27; J gene: TRBJ1-2; clone size: -; D gene: TRBD1; CDR3 protein: CASSPYRDREEYTF; CDR3 DNA: TGTGCCAGCAGTCCCTACCGGGACAGGGAGGAATACACCTTC
V gene: TRBV6-6; J gene: TRBJ2-3; clone size: -; D gene: -; CDR3 protein: CASSYSPGVDTQYF; CDR3 DNA: TGTGCCAGCAGTTACTCGCCAGGGGTAGATACGCAGTATTTT
V gene: TRBV24-1; J gene: TRBJ2-7; clone size: -; D gene: -; CDR3 protein: CATSDLPARVYEQYF; CDR3 DNA: TGTGCCACCAGTGATTTGCCCGCCAGGGTCTACGAGCAGTACTTC
V gene: TRBV30; J gene: TRBJ2-7; clone size: few; D gene: -; CDR3 protein: CAWSVLRASEQYF; CDR3 DNA: TGTGCCTGGAGTGTACTCAGGGCCTCCGAGCAGTACTTC
V gene: TRBV5-4; J gene: TRBJ2-5; clone size: -; D gene: TRBD2; CDR3 protein: CASSSPGASGGSHQETQYF; CDR3 DNA: TGTGCCAGCAGCTCGCCGGGAGCTAGCGGGGGGAGTCATCAAGAGACCCAGTACTTC
V gene: TRBV18; J gene: TRBJ2-7; clone size: -; D gene: -; CDR3 protein: CASSPGYEQYF; CDR3 DNA: TGTGCCAGCTCACCCGGGTACGAGCAGTACTTC
V gene: TRBV7-9; J gene: TRBJ1-1; clone size: -; D gene: -; CDR3 protein: CASSRREGTEAFF; CDR3 DNA: TGTGCCAGCAGCCGCAGGGAGGGGACTGAAGCTTTCTTT
V gene: TRBV7-9; J gene: TRBJ2-7; clone size: -; D gene: -; CDR3 protein: CASSLVTAEQYF; CDR3 DNA: TGTGCCAGCAGCTTAGTGACAGCCGAGCAGTACTTC
V gene: TRBV4-1; J gene: TRBJ1-2; clone size: -; D gene: -; CDR3 protein: CASSQDWRTGGYTF; CDR3 DNA: TGCGCCAGCAGCCAAGACTGGAGGACGGGGGGCTACACCTTC
V gene: TRBV7-2; J gene: TRBJ1-1; clone size: once; D gene: -; CDR3 protein: CASSLEREWAEAFF; CDR3 DNA: TGTGCCAGCAGCTTAGAGAGGGAGTGGGCTGAAGCTTTCTTT
V gene: TRBV12-3/TRBV12-4; J gene: TRBJ1-2; clone size: -; D gene: TRBD1; CDR3 protein: CASSLRRGYGYTF; CDR3 DNA: TGTGCCAGCAGCCTCCGCAGGGGGTATGGCTACACCTTC
V gene: TRBV2; J gene: TRBJ1-6; clone size: -; D gene: -; CDR3 protein: CASSQDSHYNSPLHF; CDR3 DNA: TGTGCCAGCAGTCAGGACAGCCACTATAATTCACCCCTCCACTTT
V gene: TRBV3-1/TRBV3-2; J gene: TRBJ2-2; clone size: -; D gene: TRBD2; CDR3 protein: CASSQEGSGGANTGELFF; CDR3 DNA: TGTGCCAGCAGCCAAGAGGGGAGCGGGGGGGCGAACACCGGGGAGCTGTTTTTT
V gene: TRBV11-2; J gene: TRBJ2-2; clone size: -; D gene: -; CDR3 protein: CASSPRPIWGDTGELFF; CDR3 DNA: TGTGCCAGCAGCCCCCGACCTATTTGGGGAGACACCGGGGAGCTGTTTTTT
V gene: TRBV3-1/TRBV3-2; J gene: TRBJ2-3; clone size: many; D gene: TRBD1; CDR3 protein: CASSQDSQGADTQYF; CDR3 DNA: TGTGCCAGCAGCCAAGACTCACAGGGGGCGGATACGCAGTATTTT
V gene: TRBV5-6; J gene: TRBJ2-1; clone size: -; D gene: -; CDR3 protein: CASSLDPVSYNEQFF; CDR3 DNA: TGTGCCAGCAGCTTGGATCCAGTGTCCTACAATGAGCAGTTCTTC
V gene: TRBV19; J gene: TRBJ1-4; clone size: once; D gene: TRBD1; CDR3 protein: CASRPGQDNEKLFF; CDR3 DNA: TGTGCCAGTAGACCTGGACAGGATAATGAAAAACTGTTTTTT
V gene: TRBV2; J gene: TRBJ2-3; clone size: -; D gene: TRBD2; CDR3 protein: CASSPYGGADTQYF; CDR3 DNA: TGTGCCAGCAGTCCATACGGGGGGGCAGATACGCAGTATTTT
V gene: TRBV21-1; J gene: TRBJ1-1; clone size: -; D gene: -; CDR3 protein: CASSKVRGWIWQAFF; CDR3 DNA: TGTGCCAGCAGCAAAGTTAGGGGGTGGATTTGGCAAGCTTTCTTT
V gene: TRBV6-4; J gene: TRBJ1-1; clone size: -; D gene: -; CDR3 protein: CASSDGGRQAFF; CDR3 DNA: TGTGCCAGCAGTGACGGCGGGAGGCAAGCTTTCTTT
V gene: TRBV7-9; J gene: TRBJ2-2; clone size: -; D gene: TRBD1; CDR3 protein: CASSFRQGTGELFF; CDR3 DNA: TGTGCCAGCAGCTTCAGACAGGGGACCGGGGAGCTGTTTTTT
V gene: TRBV5-6; J gene: TRBJ2-2; clone size: few; D gene: -; CDR3 protein: CASHRPTGELFF; CDR3 DNA: TGTGCCAGCCACAGACCCACCGGGGAGCTGTTTTTT
V gene: TRBV5-4; J gene: TRBJ2-3; clone size: -; D gene: TRBD2; CDR3 protein: CASSLPGGAQYF; CDR3 DNA: TGTGCCAGCAGCCTCCCGGGGGGGGCGCAGTATTTT
V gene: TRBV29-1; J gene: TRBJ2-3; clone size: -; D gene: -; CDR3 protein: CSVEQVQDTQYF; CDR3 DNA: TGCAGCGTTGAACAGGTTCAGGATACGCAGTATTTT
V gene: TRBV10-1; J gene: TRBJ1-1; clone size: -; D gene: TRBD1; CDR3 protein: CASSGQGYTEAFF; CDR3 DNA: TGCGCCAGCAGTGGACAGGGGTACACTGAAGCTTTCTTT
V gene: TRBV7-9; J gene: TRBJ1-1; clone size: once; D gene: -; CDR3 protein: CASSRGGLGEAFF; CDR3 DNA: TGTGCCAGCAGCCGTGGGGGGTTAGGTGAAGCTTTCTTT
V gene: TRBV7-9; J gene: TRBJ1-1; clone size: -; D gene: TRBD1; CDR3 protein: CASLGRKPQGRKVNTEAFF; CDR3 DNA: TGTGCCAGCTTAGGGCGGAAACCACAGGGGAGGAAGGTGAACACTGAAGCTTTCTTT